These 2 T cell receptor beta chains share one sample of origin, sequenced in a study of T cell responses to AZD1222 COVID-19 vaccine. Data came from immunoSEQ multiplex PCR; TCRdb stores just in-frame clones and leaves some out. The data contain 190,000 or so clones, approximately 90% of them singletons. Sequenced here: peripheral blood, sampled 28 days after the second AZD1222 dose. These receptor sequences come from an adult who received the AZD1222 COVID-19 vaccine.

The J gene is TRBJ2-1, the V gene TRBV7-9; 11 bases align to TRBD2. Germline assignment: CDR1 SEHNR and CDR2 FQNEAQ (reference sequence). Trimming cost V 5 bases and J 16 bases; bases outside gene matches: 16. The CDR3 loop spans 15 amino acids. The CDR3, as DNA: TGTGCCAGCAGCCTAACCGGGACTAGCGGCTCTCCGGACTTCTTC. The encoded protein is CASSLTGTSGSPDFF.

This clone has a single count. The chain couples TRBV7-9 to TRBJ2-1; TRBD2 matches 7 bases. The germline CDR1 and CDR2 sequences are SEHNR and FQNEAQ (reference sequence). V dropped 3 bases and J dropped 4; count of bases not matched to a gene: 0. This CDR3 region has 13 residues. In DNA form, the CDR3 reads TGTGCCAGCAGCTTTAGCGGGTACAATGAGCAGTTCTTC. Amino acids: CASSFSGYNEQFF.